This TCR beta chain was profiled in a study of blood T cells in healthy people across ages. In germline, CDR1 is MDHEN, CDR2 SYDVKM. V dropped 6 bases and J dropped 4 bases, with 19 bases sitting between them. The CDR3 is 16 amino acids. A second PCR of about 7 to 12 cycles used a sample-barcoded 5' primer and a J-beta primer mix. TCRdb analysed the 5' RACE reads with MiXCR anew, one entry per CDR3 protein. Of roughly 500,000 distinct CDR3 sequences in the sample, 24% were seen once. This sample also belongs to another study, concerning T cells of mothers and their children.

The sample consisted of blood. The sequence was collected from a boy younger than 18 in good health. The rearrangement links TRBV28 to TRBJ2-1; D gene uncertain. Here the CDR3 reads CASSDPGHHKYNEQFF. The CDR3 coding sequence is TGTGCCAGCAGCGATCCTGGTCACCATAAATACAATGAGCAGTTCTTC.